This is a list of T cell receptor beta chains from one sample in a study of OX40 agonist ivuxolimab in advanced cancers. Repertoires were generated with immunoSEQ multiplex PCR, while TCRdb's copy carries only in-frame clones and drops some. The sample holds about 80,000 clones, around 92% seen once. The source material was CD4+ or CD8+ T cells sorted from blood, sampled in a trial of the OX40 agonist ivuxolimab. These receptors all stem from an adult with an advanced solid tumor such as melanoma, head and neck, liver or kidney cancer. The CDR3 runs from the conserved cysteine through the conserved F or W. Fields, in order: V gene, CDR3 length, D gene, clone size, J gene, CDR3 DNA, CDR3 protein. A D gene is named only where the DNA matches it firmly. Clone size, where shown, is once, few, many, or a class for clones that have expanded.

>TRBV5-1|12|NA|once|TRBJ1-2
TGCGCCGGCCGGCACGAGAGCTATGGCTACACCTTC
CAGRHESYGYTF
>TRBV11-2|14|NA|NA|TRBJ1-2
TGTGCCAGCAGCTTAGATCCGTCTAACTATGGCTACACCTTC
CASSLDPSNYGYTF
>TRBV6-6|15|TRBD1|NA|TRBJ1-2
TGTGCCAGTAGGTCCCTGTTGGGGACAGGGGGTGGCTACACCTTC
CASRSLLGTGGGYTF
>TRBV19|13|NA|NA|TRBJ1-3
TGTGCCAGTAGCCCGCCAAGGTGGGACACCATATATTTT
CASSPPRWDTIYF
>TRBV19|13|NA|NA|TRBJ1-5
TGTGCCAGTAGTTTTGGACCGAATCAGCCCCAGCATTTT
CASSFGPNQPQHF
>TRBV7-3|14|NA|NA|TRBJ2-7
TGTGCCAGCAGCCCCCAGGGTCCTACCTACGAGCAGTACTTC
CASSPQGPTYEQYF
>TRBV2|16|NA|once|TRBJ1-5
TGTGCCAGCAGTCTCCTGGGGGACCTGGGCAATCAGCCCCAGCATTTT
CASSLLGDLGNQPQHF
>TRBV2|10|NA|NA|TRBJ1-1
TGTGCCAGCACAAACACTGAAGCTTTCTTT
CASTNTEAFF
>TRBV9|13|NA|NA|TRBJ2-2
TGTGCCAGCAGCGTAGCCGACACCGGGGAGCTGTTTTTT
CASSVADTGELFF
>TRBV7-9|18|NA|NA|TRBJ2-7
TGTGCCAGCAGCTTAGCTTCTAGTCCTACCGGCCGACCGGGAGAGCAGTACTTC
CASSLASSPTGRPGEQYF
>TRBV29-1|12|NA|once|TRBJ1-2
TGCAGCGTTGGGACAGATAACTATGGCTACACCTTC
CSVGTDNYGYTF
>TRBV27|12|TRBD1|NA|TRBJ2-7
TGTGCCACCAGGGGGACGGCCTACGAGCAGTACTTC
CATRGTAYEQYF
>TRBV11-2|15|NA|NA|TRBJ2-3
TGTGCCAGCAGCGCATATTCGGGGGCCACAGATACGCAGTATTTT
CASSAYSGATDTQYF
>TRBV10-1|16|TRBD2|NA|TRBJ2-2
TGCGCCAGCAGTGACTCCGGGACTAGGAGGGCCGGGGAGCTGTTTTTT
CASSDSGTRRAGELFF
>TRBV6-4|15|TRBD1|NA|TRBJ2-5
TGTGCCAGCAGCCCCGGGACAGGGGAGACAGAGACCCAGTACTTC
CASSPGTGETETQYF
>TRBV5-6|14|NA|NA|TRBJ1-5
TGTGCCAGCAGCTTGGCCTCTAGCAGGGGTGAAGAGGATTTT
CASSLASSRGEEDF
>TRBV25-1|13|NA|NA|TRBJ2-7
TGTGCCAGCATGGGGCAGGGACTCTACGAGCAGTACTTC
CASMGQGLYEQYF
>TRBV27|15|NA|medium-sized|TRBJ2-1
TGTGCCAGCAGCCCCGACGTAGCAAACTACAATGAGCAGTTCTTC
CASSPDVANYNEQFF
>TRBV12-5|15|NA|NA|TRBJ1-1
TGTGCTAGTGGTTTGAACCCAGGGGCGAACACTGAAGCTTTCTTT
CASGLNPGANTEAFF
>TRBV4-1|16|TRBD2|NA|TRBJ2-7
TGCGCCAGCAGCCAAGATCGGGGGGAAATAAACTACGAGCAGTACTTC
CASSQDRGEINYEQYF
>TRBV25-1|14|NA|NA|TRBJ1-5
TGTGCCAGCAGTGAACGGGGCGGGGGTCAGCCCCAGCATTTT
CASSERGGGQPQHF
>TRBV5-1|14|NA|NA|TRBJ2-7
TGCGCCAGCAGCTTGGTTTCCAAATCCTACGAGCAGTACTTC
CASSLVSKSYEQYF
>TRBV27|14|TRBD1|NA|TRBJ2-5
TGTGCCAGCAGTTTGACAGGGTTGGTAGAGACCCAGTACTTC
CASSLTGLVETQYF
>TRBV11-2|14|TRBD2|NA|TRBJ2-3
TGTGCCAGCAGCTTGGGGCTAGCGGGGGCCCCTCAGTATTTT
CASSLGLAGAPQYF
>TRBV10-3|16|NA|NA|TRBJ2-1
TGTGCCATCAGAAGTGGGTTAGACGGCGGGAACAATGAGCAGTTCTTC
CAIRSGLDGGNNEQFF
>TRBV27|15|NA|NA|TRBJ1-2
TGTGCCAGCAGTTTTGGTATAACAGCCCTCTATGGCTACACCTTC
CASSFGITALYGYTF
>TRBV27|17|TRBD1|NA|TRBJ2-7
TGTGCCAGCAGTTTGGTTGTTGGACAGGGCCTCTCCTACGAGCAGTACTTC
CASSLVVGQGLSYEQYF
>TRBV7-6|16|NA|NA|TRBJ2-7
TGTGCCAGCAGCTTATCCGGCAGGGGGGGCTCCTACGAGCAGTACTTC
CASSLSGRGGSYEQYF
>TRBV18|14|NA|NA|TRBJ2-1
TGTGCCAGCTCACCAACGTCAGGGTCCAATGAGCAGTTCTTC
CASSPTSGSNEQFF
>TRBV5-1|14|NA|NA|TRBJ2-7
TGCGCCAGCAGCTTGGCGGACAGCAACTACGAGCAGTACTTC
CASSLADSNYEQYF
>TRBV5-5|16|TRBD2|NA|TRBJ2-5
TGTGCCAGCAGCGCGACTAGCGGGGGTTCCCAAGAGACCCAGTACTTC
CASSATSGGSQETQYF
>TRBV30|15|NA|once|TRBJ1-2
TGTGCCTGGAGTGTCCAGACCAGGGCTAACTATGGCTACACCTTC
CAWSVQTRANYGYTF
>TRBV6-5|14|NA|NA|TRBJ1-1
TGTGCCAGCAGTTACTCGCTGGGGAACACTGAAGCTTTCTTT
CASSYSLGNTEAFF
>TRBV4-2|17|NA|NA|TRBJ1-2
TGTGCCAGCAGCCAAGAGGGTATTGGGGCCCCGGACTATGGCTACACCTTC
CASSQEGIGAPDYGYTF
>TRBV4-1|15|TRBD1|NA|TRBJ2-7
TGCGCCAGCAGCCTCCTACAGGGGGAGAACTACGAGCAGTACTTC
CASSLLQGENYEQYF
>TRBV9|15|NA|once|TRBJ1-2
TGTGCCAGCAGCGTAGCCGGCGAATCCTACTATGGCTACACCTTC
CASSVAGESYYGYTF
>TRBV27|14|NA|once|TRBJ2-7
TGTGCCAGCAGTTTTCTGGGGGAAGGGTACGAGCAGTACTTC
CASSFLGEGYEQYF
>TRBV27|17|TRBD1|NA|TRBJ2-2
TGTGCCAGCAGGGTACAAGGACAGGGGACGAACACCGGGGAGCTGTTTTTT
CASRVQGQGTNTGELFF
>TRBV6-6|14|NA|NA|TRBJ2-7
TGTGCCAGCAGTTACGCCTTGGACTCCTACGAGCAGTACTTC
CASSYALDSYEQYF
>TRBV9|16|NA|once|TRBJ2-1
TGTGCCAGCAGCGTAGCTGGGGGGACGGAGTACAATGAGCAGTTCTTC
CASSVAGGTEYNEQFF
>TRBV6-4|15|TRBD2|NA|TRBJ2-1
TGTGCCAGCAGTGTTACCCTAGCGGGCCTCAATGAGCAGTTCTTC
CASSVTLAGLNEQFF
>TRBV7-9|12|NA|NA|TRBJ2-1
TGTGCCAGCAGCTTATTACGGGGTTATCAGTTCTTC
CASSLLRGYQFF
>TRBV2|15|TRBD1|NA|TRBJ2-3
TGTGCCAGCGGGCACAACAGGGGGCAAGCAGATACGCAGTATTTT
CASGHNRGQADTQYF
>TRBV29-1|13|NA|NA|TRBJ2-7
TGCAGCGTTGTGATGGGCGGGTCCTACGAGCAGTACTTC
CSVVMGGSYEQYF
>TRBV10-3|16|NA|NA|TRBJ1-1
TGTGCCATCAGTGAGTTGGGGGCGGGGGTTAACACTGAAGCTTTCTTT
CAISELGAGVNTEAFF
>TRBV5-6|12|NA|NA|TRBJ2-7
TGTGCCAGCAGCCTACTACCACACGAGCAGTACTTC
CASSLLPHEQYF
>TRBV11-2|16|TRBD1|NA|TRBJ2-7
TGTGCCAGCAGCTTGACCCGGGACAGGGGGCTCTACGAGCAGTACTTC
CASSLTRDRGLYEQYF
>TRBV10-1|14|TRBD1|NA|TRBJ1-1
TGCGCCAGCAGTGCTGACAGGGGTGACACTGAAGCTTTCTTT
CASSADRGDTEAFF
>TRBV2|15|NA|NA|TRBJ1-3
TGTGCCAGCAGTGAATCCCCAGGGGCTGGAAACACCATATATTTT
CASSESPGAGNTIYF
>TRBV7-6|14|NA|NA|TRBJ2-7
TGTGCCAGCAGCCCCTTTCGAGGGCGCGACGAGCAGTACTTC
CASSPFRGRDEQYF
>TRBV19|15|TRBD1|once|TRBJ2-1
TGTGCCAGTAGTCCTGACAGGGAAGGGTACAATGAGCAGTTCTTC
CASSPDREGYNEQFF
>TRBV5-1|13|NA|NA|TRBJ2-1
TGCGCCAGCAGCTTGGGACAGGTCGATGAGCAGTTCTTC
CASSLGQVDEQFF
>TRBV6-4|15|NA|once|TRBJ2-1
TGTGCCAGCAGTGACTCGGGAGGTCTAGCGAATGAGCAGTTCTTC
CASSDSGGLANEQFF